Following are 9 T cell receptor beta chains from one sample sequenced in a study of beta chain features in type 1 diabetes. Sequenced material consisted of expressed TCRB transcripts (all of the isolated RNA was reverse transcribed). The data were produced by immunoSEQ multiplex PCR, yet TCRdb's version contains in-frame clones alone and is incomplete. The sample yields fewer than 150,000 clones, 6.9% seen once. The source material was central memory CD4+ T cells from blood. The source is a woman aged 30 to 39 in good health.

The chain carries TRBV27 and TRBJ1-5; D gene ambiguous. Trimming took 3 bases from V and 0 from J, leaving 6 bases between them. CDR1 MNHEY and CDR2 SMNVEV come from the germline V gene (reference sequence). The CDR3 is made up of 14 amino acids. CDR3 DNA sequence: TGTGCCAGCAGTTTCTCCAGTAGCAATCAGCCCCAGCATTTT. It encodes CASSFSSSNQPQHF.

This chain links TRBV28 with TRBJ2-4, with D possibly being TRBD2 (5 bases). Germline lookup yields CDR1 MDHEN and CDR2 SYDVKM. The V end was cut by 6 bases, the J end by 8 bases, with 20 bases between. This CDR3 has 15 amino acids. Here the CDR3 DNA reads TGTGCCAGCAGCCGAGAGGGCCTCCAAACGGACATTCAGTACTTC. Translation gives CASSREGLQTDIQYF.

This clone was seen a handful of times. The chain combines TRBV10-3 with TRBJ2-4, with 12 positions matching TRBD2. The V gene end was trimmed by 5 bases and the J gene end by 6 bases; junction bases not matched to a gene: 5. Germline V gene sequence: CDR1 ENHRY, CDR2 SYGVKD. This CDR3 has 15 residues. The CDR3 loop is CAISPELAGGNIQYF. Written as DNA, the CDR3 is TGTGCCATCAGTCCGGAACTAGCGGGAGGAAACATTCAGTACTTC.

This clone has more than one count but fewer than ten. The CDR3 here is CASSQGLAGSGELFF. As DNA, the CDR3 is TGTGCCAGCAGCCAGGGACTAGCGGGCTCCGGGGAGCTGTTTTTT. The chain recombines TRBV7-3 with TRBJ2-2; 12 positions match TRBD2. This CDR3 comprises 15 residues. Germline CDR1 reads SGHTA; CDR2 reads FQGTGA. Trimming cost V 5 bases and J 6 bases; bases outside gene matches: 4. The entire variable domain, with the rest obtained from reference TRBV7-3 and TRBJ2-2, is as follows: GAGVSQTPSNKVTEKGKYVELRCDPISGHTALYWYRQSLGQGPEFLIYFQGTGAADDSGLPNDRFFAVRPEGSVSTLKIQRTERGDSAVYLCASSQGLAGSGELFFGEGSRLTVL.

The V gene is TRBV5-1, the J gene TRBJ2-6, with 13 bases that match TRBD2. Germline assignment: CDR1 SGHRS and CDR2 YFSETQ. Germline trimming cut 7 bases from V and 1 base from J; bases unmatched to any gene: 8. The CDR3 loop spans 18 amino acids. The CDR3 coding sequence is TGCGCCAGCCATCGGACTAGCGGGAGTTATTCTGGGGCCAACGTCCTGACTTTC. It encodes CASHRTSGSYSGANVLTF.

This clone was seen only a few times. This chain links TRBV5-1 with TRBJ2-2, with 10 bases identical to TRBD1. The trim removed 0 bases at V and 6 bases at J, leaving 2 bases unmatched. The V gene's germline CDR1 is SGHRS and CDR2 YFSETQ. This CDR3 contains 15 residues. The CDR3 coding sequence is TGCGCCAGCAGCTTGGGGACAGGGGGGTCCGGGGAGCTGTTTTTT. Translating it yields CASSLGTGGSGELFF.

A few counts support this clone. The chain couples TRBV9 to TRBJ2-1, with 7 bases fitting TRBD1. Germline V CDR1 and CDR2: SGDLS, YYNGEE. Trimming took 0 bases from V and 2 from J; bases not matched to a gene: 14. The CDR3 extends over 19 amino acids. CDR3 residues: CASSVDSHAGGWTYNEQFF. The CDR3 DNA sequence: TGTGCCAGCAGCGTAGATTCCCACGCAGGGGGATGGACCTACAATGAGCAGTTCTTC. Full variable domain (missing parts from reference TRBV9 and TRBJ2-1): DSGVTQTPKHLITATGQRVTLRCSPRSGDLSVYWYQQSLDQGLQFLIQYYNGEERAKGNILERFSAQQFPDLHSELNLSSLELGDSALYFCASSVDSHAGGWTYNEQFFGPGTRLTVL.

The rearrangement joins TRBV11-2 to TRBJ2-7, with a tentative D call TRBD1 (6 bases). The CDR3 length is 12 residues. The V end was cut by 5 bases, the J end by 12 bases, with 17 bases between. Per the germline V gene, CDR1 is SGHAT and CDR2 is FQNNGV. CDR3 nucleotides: TGTGCCAGCAGCCGAGCCGTAGGGGGTTGGTACTTC. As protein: CASSRAVGGWYF.

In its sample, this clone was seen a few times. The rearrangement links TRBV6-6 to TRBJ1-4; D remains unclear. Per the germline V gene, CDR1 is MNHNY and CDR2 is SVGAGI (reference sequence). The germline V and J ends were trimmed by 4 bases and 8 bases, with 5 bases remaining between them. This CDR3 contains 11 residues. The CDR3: CASSLLEKLFF. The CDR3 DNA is TGTGCCAGCAGTTTATTAGAAAAACTGTTTTTT.